A single sample is the source of the 7 T cell receptor beta chains below, sequenced in a study of blood T cell repertoires in COVID-19. Profiled with immunoSEQ multiplex PCR; TCRdb holds only in-frame clones, not every one. The sample includes about 280,000 clones, more than 70% seen only once; the top ten take around 2%. What was sequenced was PBMCs or T cells enriched from blood (not recorded which). These receptors all come from a woman in her sixties or seventies in a cohort exposed to, infected with or recovered from COVID-19 (not recorded which).

Only a few counts were recorded for this clone. J is TRBJ2-2 and V is TRBV28, with TRBD1 matching over 8 bases. CDR1 MDHEN and CDR2 SYDVKM come from the germline V gene. The CDR3 is 16 amino acids. Trimming removed 2 bases from V and 6 bases from J; junction bases left unmatched: 8. CDR3 in amino acids: CASSLLGQGRAGELFF. The CDR3, as DNA: TGTGCCAGCAGTTTACTAGGACAGGGTCGAGCCGGGGAGCTGTTTTTT.

The chain employs TRBV5-6 and TRBJ2-7, with D perhaps TRBD2 (6 bases). The CDR3 length is 15 residues. V shed 0 bases and J shed 2 bases, with 12 bases lying between them. In germline, CDR1 is SGHDT, CDR2 YYEEEE. The CDR3 coding sequence is TGTGCCAGCAGCTTGGGGGGGACGGGAGCCTACGAGCAGTACTTC. Encoded protein: CASSLGGTGAYEQYF.

The chain uses TRBV5-4 and TRBJ2-7; 10 bases fit TRBD2. The ends lost 0 bases at V and 7 bases at J; junction bases unmatched: 7. CDR3 length: 15 residues. Germline loops: CDR1 SGHNT, CDR2 YYREEE (reference sequence). In DNA, the CDR3 is TGTGCCAGCAGCTTGGAGGCTAGCGGGAGTCGAGAGCAGTACTTC. Translating it yields CASSLEASGSREQYF.

V is TRBV7-3 and J is TRBJ2-1; D not resolved. V lost 5 bases and J lost 0, with 11 bases in between. The CDR3 totals 15 residues. The germline CDR1 and CDR2 sequences are SGHTA and FQGTGA. Here the CDR3 DNA reads TGTGCCAGCAGCGCCGCTAGTAGCTCCTACAATGAGCAGTTCTTC. Protein sequence: CASSAASSSYNEQFF.

This chain uses TRBV7-2 with TRBJ2-5; 8 nucleotides align to TRBD2. The germline CDR1 and CDR2 sequences are SGHTA and FQGNSA. The junction had 14 bases not matched to a gene; V was cut back by 7 bases and J by 4 bases. The CDR3 is made up of 16 amino acids. The CDR3 nucleotides read TGTGCCAGCATCCATTCCCCCGCGGGAGGTTTAGAGACCCAGTACTTC. This sequence encodes CASIHSPAGGLETQYF.

The V and J genes are TRBV3-1 (or the pseudogene TRBV3-2) and TRBJ2-7, with 7 bases that match TRBD1. The CDR3 runs to 16 residues. After removal of 0 bases from V and 3 bases from J, the junction contained 8 bases not matched to a gene. CDR1 and CDR2 (germline): LGHDT, YNNKEL (reference sequence). CDR3 DNA sequence: TGTGCCAGCAGCCAAGATAGGCTAGGGGACAGCTACGAGCAGTACTTC. It yields the protein CASSQDRLGDSYEQYF.

This rearrangement joins TRBV30 to TRBJ1-2; maybe TRBD1 (5 bases). This CDR3 is 11 amino acids long. The V gene lost 8 bases and the J gene lost 4 bases, with 11 bases spanning the gap. In germline, CDR1 is GTSNPN, CDR2 SVGIG (reference sequence). This chain's CDR3 is CARDFSYGYTF. The CDR3 region has the DNA TGTGCCCGGGACTTTTCCTATGGCTACACCTTC.